Listed here is a single T cell receptor (beta chain). Its cognate antigen is unknown. The entry originates in a study of OX40 agonist ivuxolimab in advanced cancers. On the study more broadly: An anti-OX40 (CD134) antibody with agonistic activity, ivuxolimab, was administered to patients. Findings and limits, study-wide: Expanded clones were, on average, more numerous among CD8+ T cells than CD4+. Certain nonresponding patients likewise had low normalized T-cell clonal expansion. The CD4+ and CD8+ T cells in the blood had expanded clonally by week 6 at 0.1 to 3.0 mg/kg.

Trimming at V came to 5 bases and at J to 2 bases, leaving 1 base not matched to a gene. The CDR3 covers 13 residues. Germline CDR1 reads GTSNPN; CDR2 reads SVGIG (reference sequence). Assay: immunoSEQ multiplex PCR; the TCRdb copy retains only in-frame clones and omits some. The sample contains some 94,000 clones, 90% to 95% of which appear only once. The clonotype comes from an adult with an advanced solid tumor such as melanoma, head and neck, liver or kidney cancer. The V gene is TRBV30, the J gene TRBJ1-2; 11 bases agree with TRBD1. The source was CD4+ or CD8+ T cells sorted from blood, collected in a trial of the OX40 agonist ivuxolimab. This CDR3 is CAWGQGANYGYTF. In DNA, the CDR3 is TGTGCCTGGGGACAGGGGGCGAACTATGGCTACACCTTC.